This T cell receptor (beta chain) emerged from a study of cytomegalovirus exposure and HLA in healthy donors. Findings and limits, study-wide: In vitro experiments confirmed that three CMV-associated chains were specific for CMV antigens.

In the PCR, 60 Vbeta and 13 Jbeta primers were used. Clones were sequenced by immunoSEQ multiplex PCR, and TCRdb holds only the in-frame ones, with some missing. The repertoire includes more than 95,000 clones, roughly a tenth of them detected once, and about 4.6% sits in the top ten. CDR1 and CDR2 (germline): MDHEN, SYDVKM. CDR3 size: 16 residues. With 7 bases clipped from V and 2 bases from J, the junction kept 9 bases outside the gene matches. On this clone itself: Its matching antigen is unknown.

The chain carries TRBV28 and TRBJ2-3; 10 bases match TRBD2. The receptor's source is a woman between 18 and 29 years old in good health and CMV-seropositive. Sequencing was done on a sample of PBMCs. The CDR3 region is CASISPSGGLTDTQYF. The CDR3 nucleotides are TGTGCCAGCATCTCCCCTAGCGGGGGCCTCACAGATACGCAGTATTTT.